This T cell receptor beta chain is from a study of CD8 T cells in ankylosing spondylitis. Notes on the study in general: Made up of under ten highly homologous variants, a TCR beta motif appeared characteristic of ankylosing spondylitis blood.

MiXCR was run by TCRdb on the 5' RACE reads, yielding one entry per CDR3 protein. This sample has under 850,000 distinct CDR3 sequences, with under 20% found just once. This CDR3 is built from 15 residues. V shed 7 bases, J shed 4 bases, and the junction held 11 bases outside the gene matches. Germline CDR1 MNHNS, CDR2 SASEGT. About this clonotype itself: Its matching antigen is unknown.

Sample: blood, either unsorted or a sorted T cell fraction (not recorded which). The origin of this receptor is a male donor with ankylosing spondylitis. The chain uses TRBV6-1 and TRBJ1-1; 8 bases line up with TRBD1. This CDR3 reads CASTPDRGYITEAFF. CDR3 nucleotide sequence: TGTGCCAGCACCCCCGACAGGGGATATATCACTGAAGCTTTCTTT.